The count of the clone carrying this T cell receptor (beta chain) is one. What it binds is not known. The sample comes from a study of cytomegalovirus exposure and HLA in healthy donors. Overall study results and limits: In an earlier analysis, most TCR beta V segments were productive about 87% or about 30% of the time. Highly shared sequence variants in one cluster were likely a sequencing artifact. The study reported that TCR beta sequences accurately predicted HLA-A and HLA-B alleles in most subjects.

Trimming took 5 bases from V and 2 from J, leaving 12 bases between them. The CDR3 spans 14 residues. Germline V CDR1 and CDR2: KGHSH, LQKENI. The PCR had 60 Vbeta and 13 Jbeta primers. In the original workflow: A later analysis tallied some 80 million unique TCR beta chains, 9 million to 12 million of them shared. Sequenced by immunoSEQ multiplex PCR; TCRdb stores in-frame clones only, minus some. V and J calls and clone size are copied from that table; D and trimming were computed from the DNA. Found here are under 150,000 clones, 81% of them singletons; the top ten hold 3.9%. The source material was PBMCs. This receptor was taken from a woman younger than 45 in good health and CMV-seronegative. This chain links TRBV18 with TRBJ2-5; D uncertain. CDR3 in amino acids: CASSKRTAQETQYF. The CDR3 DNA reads TGTGCCAGCTCAAAGCGAACCGCACAAGAGACCCAGTACTTC.